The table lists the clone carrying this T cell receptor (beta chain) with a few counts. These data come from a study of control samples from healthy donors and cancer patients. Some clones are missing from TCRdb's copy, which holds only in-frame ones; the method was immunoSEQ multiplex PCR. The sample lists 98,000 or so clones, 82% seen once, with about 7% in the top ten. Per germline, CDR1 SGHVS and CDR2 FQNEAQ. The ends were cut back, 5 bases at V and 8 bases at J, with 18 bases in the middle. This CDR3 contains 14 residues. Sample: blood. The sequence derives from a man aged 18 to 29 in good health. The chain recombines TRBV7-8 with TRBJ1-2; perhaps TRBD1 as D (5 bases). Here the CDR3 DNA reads TGTGCCAGCAGCCCCCTTATCCGAGGGGACGGCTACACCTTC. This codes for CASSPLIRGDGYTF.